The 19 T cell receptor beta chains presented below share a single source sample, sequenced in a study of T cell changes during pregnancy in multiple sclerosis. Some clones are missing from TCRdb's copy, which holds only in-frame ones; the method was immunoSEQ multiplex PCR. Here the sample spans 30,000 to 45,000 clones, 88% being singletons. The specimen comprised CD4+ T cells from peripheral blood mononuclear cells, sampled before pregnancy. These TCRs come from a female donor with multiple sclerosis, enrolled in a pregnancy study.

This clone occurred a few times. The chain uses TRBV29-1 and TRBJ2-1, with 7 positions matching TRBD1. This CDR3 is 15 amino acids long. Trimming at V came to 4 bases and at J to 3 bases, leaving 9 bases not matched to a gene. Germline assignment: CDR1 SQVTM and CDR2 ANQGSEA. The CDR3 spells CSVGRTGFGYNEQFF. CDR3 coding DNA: TGCAGCGTTGGCCGGACAGGTTTCGGCTACAATGAGCAGTTCTTC.

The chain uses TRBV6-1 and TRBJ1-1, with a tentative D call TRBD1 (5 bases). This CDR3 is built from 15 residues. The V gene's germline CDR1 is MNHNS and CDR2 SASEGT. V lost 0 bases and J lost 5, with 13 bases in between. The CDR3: CASSEASGGGTEAFF. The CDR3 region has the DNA TGTGCCAGCAGTGAAGCGTCGGGGGGAGGGACTGAAGCTTTCTTT.

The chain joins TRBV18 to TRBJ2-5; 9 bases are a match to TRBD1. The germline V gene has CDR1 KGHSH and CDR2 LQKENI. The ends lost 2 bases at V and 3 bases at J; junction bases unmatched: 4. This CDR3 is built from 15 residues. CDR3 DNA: TGTGCCAGCTCACCAATGACAGGGGGTGAAGAGACCCAGTACTTC. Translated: CASSPMTGGEETQYF.

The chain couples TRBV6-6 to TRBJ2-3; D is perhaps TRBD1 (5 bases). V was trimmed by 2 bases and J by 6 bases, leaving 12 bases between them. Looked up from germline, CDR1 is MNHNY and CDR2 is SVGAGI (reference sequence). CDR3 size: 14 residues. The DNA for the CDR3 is TGTGCCAGCAGTTACGATCCTGGGGCGGATACGCAGTATTTT. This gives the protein CASSYDPGADTQYF.

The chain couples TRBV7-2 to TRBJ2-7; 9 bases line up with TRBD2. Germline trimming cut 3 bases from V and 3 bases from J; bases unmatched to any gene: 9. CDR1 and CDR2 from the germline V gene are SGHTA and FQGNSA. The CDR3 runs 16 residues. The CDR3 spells CASSFPRGSGSYEQYF. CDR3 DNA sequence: TGTGCCAGCAGCTTTCCCCGTGGTAGCGGGAGCTACGAGCAGTACTTC.

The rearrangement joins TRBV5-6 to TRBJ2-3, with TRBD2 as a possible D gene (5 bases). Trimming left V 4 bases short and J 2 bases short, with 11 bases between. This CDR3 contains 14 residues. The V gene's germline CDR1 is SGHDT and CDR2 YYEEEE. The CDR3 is CASSPVGVTDTQYF. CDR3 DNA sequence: TGTGCCAGCAGCCCGGTCGGGGTCACAGATACGCAGTATTTT.

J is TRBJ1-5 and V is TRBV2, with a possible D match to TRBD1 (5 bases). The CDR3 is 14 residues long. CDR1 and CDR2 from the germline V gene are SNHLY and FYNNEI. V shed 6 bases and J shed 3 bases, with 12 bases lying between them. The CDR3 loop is CASSATDPNQPQHF. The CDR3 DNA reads TGTGCCAGCAGCGCGACAGATCCCAATCAGCCCCAGCATTTT.

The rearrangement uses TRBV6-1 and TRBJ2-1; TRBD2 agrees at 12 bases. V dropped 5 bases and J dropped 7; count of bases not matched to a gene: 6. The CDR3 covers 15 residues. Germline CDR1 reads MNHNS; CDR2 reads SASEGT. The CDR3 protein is CASSPLAGGTNEQFF. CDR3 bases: TGTGCCAGCAGTCCCCTAGCGGGAGGGACGAATGAGCAGTTCTTC.

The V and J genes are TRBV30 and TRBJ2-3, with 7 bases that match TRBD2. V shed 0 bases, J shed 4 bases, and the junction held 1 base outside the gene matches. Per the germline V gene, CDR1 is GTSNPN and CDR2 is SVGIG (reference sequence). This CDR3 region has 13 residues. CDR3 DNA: TGTGCCTGGAGTGTACTAGCGTCAGATACGCAGTATTTT. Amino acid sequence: CAWSVLASDTQYF.

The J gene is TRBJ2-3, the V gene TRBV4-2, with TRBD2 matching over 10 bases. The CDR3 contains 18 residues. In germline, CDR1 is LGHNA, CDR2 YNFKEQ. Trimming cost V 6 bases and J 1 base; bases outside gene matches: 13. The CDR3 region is CASRRELAGQGGTDTQYF. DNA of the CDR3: TGTGCCAGCAGAAGGGAACTAGCGGGGCAAGGAGGCACAGATACGCAGTATTTT.

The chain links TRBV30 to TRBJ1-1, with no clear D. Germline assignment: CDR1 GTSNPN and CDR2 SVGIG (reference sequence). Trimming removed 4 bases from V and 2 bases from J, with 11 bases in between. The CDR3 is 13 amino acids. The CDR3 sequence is CAWKRQVNTEAFF. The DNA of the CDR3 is TGTGCCTGGAAGCGGCAGGTTAACACTGAAGCTTTCTTT.

The CDR3 bases are TGTGCCAGTAGTATGAGGGATGAAAAACTGTTTTTT. Residues: CASSMRDEKLFF. V and J are TRBV19 and TRBJ1-4; no reliable D call. Germline loops: CDR1 LNHDA, CDR2 SQIVND (reference sequence). The V and J ends lost 3 bases and 6 bases respectively, with 5 bases between them. The CDR3 covers 12 residues.

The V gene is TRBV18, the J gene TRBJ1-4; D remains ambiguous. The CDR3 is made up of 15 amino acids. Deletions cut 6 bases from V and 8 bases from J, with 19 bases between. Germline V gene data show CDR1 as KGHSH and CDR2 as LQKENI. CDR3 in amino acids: CASSTGMSMSEKLFF. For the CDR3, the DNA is TGTGCCAGCTCGACGGGGATGAGCATGTCGGAAAAACTGTTTTTT.

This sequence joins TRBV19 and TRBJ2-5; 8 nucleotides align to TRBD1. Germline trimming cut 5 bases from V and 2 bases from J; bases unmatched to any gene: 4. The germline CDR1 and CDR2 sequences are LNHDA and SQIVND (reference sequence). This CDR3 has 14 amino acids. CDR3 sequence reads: CASSLGQGQETQYF. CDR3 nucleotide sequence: TGTGCCAGTAGTCTTGGACAGGGTCAAGAGACCCAGTACTTC.

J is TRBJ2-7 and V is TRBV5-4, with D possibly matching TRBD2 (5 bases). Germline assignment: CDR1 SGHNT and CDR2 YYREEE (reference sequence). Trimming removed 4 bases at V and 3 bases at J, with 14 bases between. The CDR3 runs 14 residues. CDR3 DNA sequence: TGTGCCAGCAGCCAACAAACTAGGGTCTACGAGCAGTACTTC. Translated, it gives CASSQQTRVYEQYF.

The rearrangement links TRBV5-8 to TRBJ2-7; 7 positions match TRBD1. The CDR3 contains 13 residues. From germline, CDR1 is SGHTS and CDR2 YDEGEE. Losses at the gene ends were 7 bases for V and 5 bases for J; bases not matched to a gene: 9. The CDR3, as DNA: TGTGCCAGCTGGAGACAGGGTTCCCACGAGCAGTACTTC. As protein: CASWRQGSHEQYF.

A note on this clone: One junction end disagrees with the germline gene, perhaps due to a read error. CDR3 in amino acids: CAISESFTSGYQATQYF. CDR3 sequence (DNA): TGTGCCATCAGTGAGTCGTTCACTAGCGGATACCAAGCGACCCAGTACTTC. The chain joins TRBV10-3 to TRBJ2-5; 8 nucleotides match TRBD2. Germline CDR1 reads ENHRY; CDR2 reads SYGVKD. This CDR3 has 17 amino acids.

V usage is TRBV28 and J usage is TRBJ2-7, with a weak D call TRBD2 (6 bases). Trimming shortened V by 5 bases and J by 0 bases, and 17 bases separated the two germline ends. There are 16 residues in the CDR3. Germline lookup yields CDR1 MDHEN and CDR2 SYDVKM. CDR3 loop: CASSPYFRRDSYEQYF. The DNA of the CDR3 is TGTGCCAGCAGTCCCTATTTTAGGCGGGACTCCTACGAGCAGTACTTC.

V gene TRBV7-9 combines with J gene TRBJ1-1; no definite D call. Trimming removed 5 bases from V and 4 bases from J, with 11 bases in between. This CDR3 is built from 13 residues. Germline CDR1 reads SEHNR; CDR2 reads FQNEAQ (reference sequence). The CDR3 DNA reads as TGTGCCAGCAGCGCCGACACGCTCACTGAAGCTTTCTTT. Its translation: CASSADTLTEAFF.